A selection of T cell receptor beta chains follows, all from one sample in a study of blood T cell repertoires in COVID-19. Only in-frame clones appear in the TCRdb table, and some are missing; sequencing was by immunoSEQ multiplex PCR. The sample contains approximately 220,000 clones, over 75% of which appear only once. The specimen was PBMCs or T cells enriched from blood (not recorded which). These receptors were collected from a woman younger than 30 in a cohort exposed to, infected with or recovered from COVID-19 (not recorded which). CDR3s leave out the opening cysteine and the closing phenylalanine or tryptophan. Fields, in order: V gene, J gene, D gene, clone size, CDR3 length, CDR3 protein. D genes are given only for firm matches. The size field is filled for only some rows; it gives once, few, many or a size class.

TRBV7-3	TRBJ2-7	TRBD2	once	14	ARQLAGGPSVYEQY
TRBV2	TRBJ1-4	TRBD1	-	13	ASIQDRASSEKLF
TRBV30	TRBJ1-5	TRBD1	-	12	AWGLDRGGQPQH
TRBV7-3	TRBJ2-3	TRBD2	-	12	ASSLWGGTDTQY
TRBV19	TRBJ1-1	-	-	12	ASSIEGESTEAF
TRBV6-6	TRBJ2-7	-	-	13	ASSYPPTSSYEQY
TRBV7-2	TRBJ2-3	-	-	13	ASSLAGGQTDTQY
TRBV5-1	TRBJ2-6	-	-	14	ASRGEANSGANVLT
TRBV6-4	TRBJ2-3	TRBD1	few	13	ASSFGQGESDTQY
TRBV3-1/TRBV3-2	TRBJ2-7	-	-	10	ASSPSGYEQY
TRBV7-9	TRBJ2-1	TRBD2	-	16	ASSSPLSGRGSYNEQF
TRBV15	TRBJ1-1	-	-	13	ATSGEVGQWEGAF
TRBV7-9	TRBJ1-4	-	-	14	ASGGSGFGTNEKLF
TRBV15	TRBJ2-5	TRBD1	-	12	ATSRDRDGETQY
TRBV5-4	TRBJ1-2	-	-	11	ASSQTRGDGYT
TRBV4-1	TRBJ2-3	TRBD2	-	15	ASSFSSPGGVGDTQY
TRBV10-3	TRBJ1-2	TRBD1	once	14	AIRTTSGRGNYGYT
TRBV24-1	TRBJ2-7	TRBD2	-	18	ATSDPGIAGCISGAYEQY
TRBV21-1	TRBJ2-1	-	-	14	ASSKETGGDHNEQF
TRBV6-1	TRBJ2-1	-	-	13	ASSERPGPYNEQF
TRBV9	TRBJ2-7	TRBD2	-	14	ASSVGSSGASYEQY
TRBV9	TRBJ2-3	TRBD1	-	13	ASTTGTGVADTQY
TRBV28	TRBJ1-1	-	-	12	ASSTAPGGTEAF
TRBV5-1	TRBJ2-1	-	-	9	ASSLGVEQF
TRBV18	TRBJ2-1	TRBD2	-	14	ASSPGLAGQYNEQF
TRBV6-1	TRBJ1-4	TRBD1	once	13	ASSEDLGTGEKLF
TRBV19	TRBJ1-3	-	once	9	ASTEGNTIY
TRBV28	TRBJ1-5	TRBD1	-	13	ASSLGGTAYQPQH
TRBV29-1	TRBJ1-6	-	-	11	SVRTASNSPLH
TRBV19	TRBJ2-3	-	-	12	ASRRGHLTDTQY
TRBV5-4	TRBJ2-3	TRBD1	once	13	ASSHDRGSTDTQY
TRBV10-3	TRBJ1-5	-	-	11	AISEISNQPQH
TRBV7-9	TRBJ2-1	-	-	12	ASSLFPGDNEQF
TRBV7-6	TRBJ2-1	TRBD2	-	11	ASSLSTSGTVF
TRBV9	TRBJ2-2	-	-	12	ASSVGGGAGELF
TRBV24-1	TRBJ1-1	-	few	11	ATSDGQGGEAF
TRBV6-6	TRBJ2-7	TRBD2	-	14	ASSYWGTSGSYEQY
TRBV6-2/TRBV6-3	TRBJ1-5	TRBD1	-	13	ASSPGQVLGRSQH
TRBV4-1	TRBJ2-5	-	-	11	ASSQQGRETQY
TRBV27	TRBJ1-2	TRBD1	-	11	ASSPQGEGGYT
TRBV6-2/TRBV6-3	TRBJ2-3	-	once	12	ASSDQLTDDTQY
TRBV7-9	TRBJ1-1	TRBD1	-	12	ASSAGWDRGKAF
TRBV14	TRBJ1-1	-	-	12	ASSPSQGNTEAF
TRBV19	TRBJ1-1	TRBD1	-	13	ASSPYTGDAPEAF
TRBV5-4	TRBJ1-4	-	-	12	ASSTATGDEKLF